This TCR beta chain came from a study of blood T cell repertoires in COVID-19. The overall study: From the United States, Italy and Spain came samples of acute and convalescent COVID-19. PBMCs, B-cell-depleted T cells, or T cells were the source of the cDNA or gDNA that made up the material.

Trimming took off 6 bases at V and 2 bases at J, with 11 bases between the two ends. Germline assignment: CDR1 MNHEY and CDR2 SMNVEV (reference sequence). This CDR3 is 13 amino acids long. In the original processing: Estimation of nucleated cell counts relied on the amplification of reference gene primers. Assay used: immunoSEQ multiplex PCR; TCRdb lists only in-frame clones, some missing. V and J calls and clone size are given by that table; D and trimming were obtained from the DNA. Seen here are about 80,000 clones, about 88% observed once, and the top ten hold approximately 12%. The sample consisted of peripheral blood. This rearrangement joins TRBV27 to TRBJ2-7, with D hard to call. The TCR was taken from a man in his 70s with active or convalescent COVID-19. The CDR3 region is CASSHTNTYEQYF. CDR3 nucleotide sequence: TGTGCCAGCAGCCATACGAACACCTACGAGCAGTACTTC.